A selection of T cell receptor beta chains follows, all from one sample in a study of blood T cells in healthy people across ages. Each CDR3 protein is one row after TCRdb ran MiXCR on the 5' RACE reads. This sample has more than 800,000 distinct CDR3 sequences, with 40% to 55% found just once. Sequences were obtained from blood. Receptors originate from a woman aged 60 to 75 in good health. The conserved cysteine and the conserved F or W are not part of the CDR3 here. Each record gives: CDR3 protein, J gene, V gene, clone size. Clone size, where shown, is once, few, many, or a class for clones that have expanded.

cdr3_aa: ASSVVLDTQY
j_call: TRBJ2-3
v_call: TRBV9
clone_size: NA

cdr3_aa: SVPEGVDYGYT
j_call: TRBJ1-2
v_call: TRBV20-1
clone_size: once

cdr3_aa: ASSRGRGDYGYT
j_call: TRBJ1-2
v_call: TRBV28
clone_size: NA

cdr3_aa: ASTPRGEETQY
j_call: TRBJ2-5
v_call: TRBV12-3/TRBV12-4
clone_size: many

cdr3_aa: ASSFRESDEQY
j_call: NA
v_call: TRBV27
clone_size: NA

cdr3_aa: ASSVAVSHGTDTQY
j_call: TRBJ2-3
v_call: TRBV9
clone_size: NA

cdr3_aa: ASSLSGTEAF
j_call: TRBJ1-1
v_call: TRBV7-9
clone_size: few

cdr3_aa: ASSEEEGLAAY
j_call: TRBJ2-5
v_call: TRBV2
clone_size: NA

cdr3_aa: ASSLADRGHGELF
j_call: TRBJ2-2
v_call: TRBV5-1
clone_size: NA

cdr3_aa: ASTAGHQNTEAF
j_call: TRBJ1-1
v_call: TRBV6-4
clone_size: NA

cdr3_aa: ASSQIAGGLYNEQF
j_call: TRBJ2-1
v_call: TRBV11-2
clone_size: NA

cdr3_aa: SVEGHRYEQY
j_call: TRBJ2-7
v_call: TRBV29-1
clone_size: NA

cdr3_aa: SVEARTSSEKLF
j_call: TRBJ1-4
v_call: TRBV29-1
clone_size: few

cdr3_aa: ASTRTGGFNEQY
j_call: TRBJ2-7
v_call: TRBV4-1
clone_size: NA

cdr3_aa: ASSLWQGSSNYGYT
j_call: TRBJ1-2
v_call: TRBV6-6
clone_size: many

cdr3_aa: ASSLVGGSNEKLF
j_call: TRBJ1-4
v_call: TRBV27
clone_size: NA

cdr3_aa: ASSIQGDSNQPQH
j_call: TRBJ1-5
v_call: TRBV28
clone_size: NA

cdr3_aa: ASSKVGKAGSYEQY
j_call: TRBJ2-7
v_call: TRBV21-1
clone_size: few

cdr3_aa: AGSVLTSYNEQF
j_call: TRBJ2-1
v_call: TRBV5-6
clone_size: NA

cdr3_aa: ASSSWEAGANVLT
j_call: TRBJ2-6
v_call: TRBV27
clone_size: NA

cdr3_aa: ASSQDRLAGVFTEQF
j_call: TRBJ2-1
v_call: TRBV3-1
clone_size: NA

cdr3_aa: SASLLGLPYQETQY
j_call: NA
v_call: TRBV20-1
clone_size: NA

cdr3_aa: ASSEVGTGNEQY
j_call: TRBJ2-7
v_call: TRBV6-1
clone_size: few

cdr3_aa: SVLSGGEASAFPYEQY
j_call: TRBJ2-7
v_call: TRBV29-1
clone_size: NA

cdr3_aa: ASRRLTSGSFYNEQF
j_call: TRBJ2-1
v_call: TRBV5-6
clone_size: NA

cdr3_aa: ASAQGSGTDTQY
j_call: TRBJ2-3
v_call: TRBV11-1
clone_size: many

cdr3_aa: SGGTGPYNEQY
j_call: TRBJ2-7
v_call: TRBV29-1
clone_size: NA

cdr3_aa: ATSSSTQARLDEQY
j_call: TRBJ2-7
v_call: TRBV15
clone_size: few

cdr3_aa: ASSDVPYEQY
j_call: TRBJ2-7
v_call: TRBV11-3
clone_size: NA

cdr3_aa: ASGEGDQPQH
j_call: TRBJ1-5
v_call: TRBV6-2/TRBV6-3
clone_size: NA

cdr3_aa: ASRMGAAGANVLT
j_call: TRBJ2-6
v_call: TRBV19
clone_size: NA

cdr3_aa: SATLPGHTDTQY
j_call: TRBJ2-3
v_call: TRBV20-1
clone_size: NA

cdr3_aa: ASSQGTGVSLYGYT
j_call: TRBJ1-2
v_call: TRBV7-9
clone_size: NA

cdr3_aa: ASRRGDQETQY
j_call: TRBJ2-5
v_call: TRBV5-1
clone_size: NA

cdr3_aa: ARSLDRGRTSYEQY
j_call: TRBJ2-7
v_call: TRBV5-1
clone_size: NA

cdr3_aa: ASSLFGYNEQF
j_call: TRBJ2-1
v_call: TRBV5-1
clone_size: NA

cdr3_aa: ASSVSGSRKTQY
j_call: TRBJ2-5
v_call: TRBV5-1
clone_size: NA

cdr3_aa: ASSLTSGTQFSTGELF
j_call: TRBJ2-2
v_call: TRBV5-1
clone_size: NA

cdr3_aa: ASSSGMF
j_call: TRBJ2-1
v_call: TRBV21-1
clone_size: few

cdr3_aa: SARQINYEQY
j_call: TRBJ2-7
v_call: TRBV20-1
clone_size: NA

cdr3_aa: ASRVTAYGYT
j_call: TRBJ1-2
v_call: TRBV28
clone_size: NA

cdr3_aa: SASVALEKLF
j_call: TRBJ1-4
v_call: TRBV20-1
clone_size: few